Shown below are 3 T cell receptor beta chains from a single sample sequenced in a study of beta chain features in type 1 diabetes. The entirety of the isolated RNA underwent reverse transcription, so expressed TCRB transcripts were sequenced. Method: immunoSEQ multiplex PCR; TCRdb's copy keeps in-frame clones and lacks some. This sample has 300,000 to 400,000 clones, with roughly 9.6% found just once. Material for sequencing was naive CD4+ T cells from blood. All receptors come from a woman under 40 in good health.

This clone came up a few times. The chain uses TRBV7-3 and TRBJ2-3, with D maybe TRBD2 (5 bases). The CDR3 runs 15 residues. Germline CDR1 SGHTA, CDR2 FQGTGA. Trimming took off 3 bases at V and 3 bases at J, with 13 bases between the two ends. The CDR3 bases are TGTGCCAGCAGCTTCCGTCGCACGGGGACAGATACGCAGTATTTT. It specifies CASSFRRTGTDTQYF.

This clone was found a few times. This chain links TRBV9 with TRBJ1-1; tentative D call: TRBD1 (5 bases). Trimming took off 2 bases at V and 2 bases at J, with 13 bases between the two ends. The CDR3 covers 15 residues. Germline V gene lookup returns CDR1 SGDLS and CDR2 YYNGEE. The CDR3 sequence is CASSVSGAGNTEAFF. CDR3 DNA: TGTGCCAGCAGCGTCTCCGGGGCGGGAAACACTGAAGCTTTCTTT.

The V and J genes are TRBV27 and TRBJ2-7; 14 bases align to TRBD2. The CDR3 consists of 19 residues. Trimming cost V 1 base and J 0 bases; bases outside gene matches: 8. Germline loops: CDR1 MNHEY, CDR2 SMNVEV (reference sequence). CDR3 bases: TGTGCCAGCAGTTTATGGGGGCCGGGACTAGCGGGAGCCTCCTACGAGCAGTACTTC. It is translated as CASSLWGPGLAGASYEQYF.